This TCR beta chain stems from a study of CD8 T cells in ankylosing spondylitis. Study findings and constraints: Characteristic, it appeared, of ankylosing spondylitis blood was a TCR beta motif of eight highly homologous variants.

TCRdb itself ran the 5' RACE reads through MiXCR, one entry per CDR3 protein. The sample has roughly 190,000 distinct CDR3 sequences; 13% are singletons. In regard to this clonotype: Antigen specificity is unknown.

The sequence came from a male donor with ankylosing spondylitis or in good health (not recorded which). The specimen sequenced was blood, either unsorted or a sorted T cell fraction (not recorded which).

The CDR3 region is CASSLGQDGELFF. The CDR3 coding sequence is TGCGCCAGCAGCTTGGGACAGGACGGGGAGCTGTTTTTT. V gene TRBV5-1 combines with J gene TRBJ2-2; a possible D gene is TRBD1 (6 bases). This CDR3 has 13 residues. Germline-derived CDR1 and CDR2 are SGHRS and YFSETQ. V shed 0 bases and J shed 7 bases, with 7 bases lying between them.